The 21 T cell receptor beta chains presented below share a single source sample, sequenced in a study of long-term antiretroviral therapy in people with HIV. Investigators performed immunoSEQ version v3.0 at survey level. Profiling relied on immunoSEQ multiplex PCR, and the TCRdb table lists in-frame clones only, not all of them. Of some 11,000 clones listed, about 81% are singletons. The sequencing here drew on unsorted PBMCs, taken roughly 7.3 years after starting antiretroviral therapy. Receptors originate from a man in his fifties or sixties with HIV.

CDR3 protein: CAITDSAVLYEQYF. The CDR3, as DNA: TGTGCCATCACCGACAGTGCGGTACTCTACGAGCAGTACTTC. V and J are TRBV10-3 and TRBJ2-7; tentative D call: TRBD1 (5 bases). This CDR3 is built from 14 residues. Between the trimmed V and J ends, which lost 7 bases and 3 bases, there was a span of 16 bases. CDR1 and CDR2 from the germline V gene are ENHRY and SYGVKD.

This chain links TRBV4-1 with TRBJ2-3; D unresolved. CDR3 size: 15 residues. V lost 4 bases and J 0 bases, leaving 11 bases between the germline ends. Germline V gene data show CDR1 as MGHRA and CDR2 as YSYEKL. Here the CDR3 reads CASSLPAESTDTQYF. The CDR3, as DNA: TGCGCCAGCAGCCTCCCCGCGGAAAGCACAGATACGCAGTATTTT.

V gene TRBV6-5 combines with J gene TRBJ2-3; D is perhaps TRBD1 (7 bases). The CDR3 sequence is 16 residues long. With 0 bases removed from V and 2 bases from J, the gap between germline ends came to 12 bases. CDR1 MNHEY and CDR2 SVGAGI come from the germline V gene. CDR3 loop: CASSYSAGGNTDTQYF. CDR3 sequence (DNA): TGTGCCAGCAGTTACTCAGCAGGGGGGAACACAGATACGCAGTATTTT.

This clone was seen only a few times. V and J are TRBV13 and TRBJ2-1; 8 bases are a match to TRBD2. CDR3 length: 15 residues. J lost 4 bases, V lost 7 bases, and 9 bases had no gene match. Germline CDR1 and CDR2: PRHDT and FYEKMQ (reference sequence). For the CDR3, the DNA is TGTGCCAGCAACACAGCGGGGGCCTGGTACAATGAGCAGTTCTTC. This gives the protein CASNTAGAWYNEQFF.

The V and J genes are TRBV4-1 and TRBJ2-7; D may be TRBD1 (6 bases). Looked up from germline, CDR1 is MGHRA and CDR2 is YSYEKL. This CDR3 has 15 residues. Between the trimmed V and J ends, which lost 2 bases and 3 bases, there was a span of 14 bases. The CDR3 region has the DNA TGCGCCAGCAGCCAACTCTGGACAGTCGACTACGAGCAGTACTTC. Its protein is CASSQLWTVDYEQYF.

The CDR3 loop reads CASSLPTDSTSTGELFF. The CDR3 bases are TGTGCCAGCAGCTTACCGACAGATTCTACTTCAACCGGGGAGCTGTTTTTT. This chain uses TRBV5-5 with TRBJ2-2, with D tentatively TRBD1 (5 bases). This CDR3 has 17 amino acids. The V and J ends lost 2 bases and 5 bases respectively, with 19 bases between them. CDR1 and CDR2 (germline): SGHKS, YYEKEE (reference sequence).

This clone was seen just once. This chain connects TRBV6-1 to TRBJ2-3, with no clear D. The ends were cut back, 3 bases at V and 3 bases at J, with 4 bases in the middle. CDR1 is MNHNS, CDR2 SASEGT, per germline. This CDR3 has 12 amino acids. The CDR3, as DNA: TGTGCCAGCAGTGATTTTACAGATACGCAGTATTTT. Translating it yields CASSDFTDTQYF.

The J gene is TRBJ2-7, the V gene TRBV4-1, with 8 bases lining up with TRBD1. Germline CDR1 is MGHRA and CDR2 is YSYEKL. Trimming cost V 3 bases and J 5 bases; bases outside gene matches: 6. The CDR3 covers 14 residues. CDR3 protein: CASSQWQGANEQYF. As DNA, the CDR3 is TGCGCCAGCAGCCAGTGGCAGGGGGCAAACGAGCAGTACTTC.

V and J are TRBV6-1 and TRBJ1-5; TRBD1 matches at 7 bases. CDR1 and CDR2 (germline): MNHNS, SASEGT. The CDR3 extends over 14 amino acids. Trimming at V came to 6 bases and at J to 4 bases, leaving 6 bases not matched to a gene. Written as DNA, the CDR3 is TGTGCCAGCAGCCCAGGGGGAGGGAATCAGCCCCAGCATTTT. Its protein is CASSPGGGNQPQHF.

The gene calls are TRBV29-1 and TRBJ1-2; D not resolved. V lost 0 bases and J lost 2, with 7 bases in between. Germline CDR1 is SQVTM and CDR2 is ANQGSEA. The CDR3 has 13 residues. The CDR3 reads CSVEDQENYGYTF. CDR3 nucleotides: TGCAGCGTTGAAGACCAGGAAAACTATGGCTACACCTTC.

The chain recombines TRBV4-1 with TRBJ1-5; maybe TRBD1 (5 bases). CDR1 and CDR2 (germline): MGHRA, YSYEKL. Trimming left V 0 bases short and J 5 bases short, with 20 bases between. This CDR3 spans 18 amino acids. Here the CDR3 DNA reads TGCGCCAGCAGCCAAGAGCCTGGTGGGGGTGGGTTGGATCAGCCCCAGCATTTT. Its protein is CASSQEPGGGGLDQPQHF.

V gene TRBV7-9 combines with J gene TRBJ2-7, with a possible D match to TRBD1 (5 bases). Trimming left V 4 bases short and J 2 bases short, with 12 bases between. This CDR3 has 14 residues. From germline, CDR1 is SEHNR and CDR2 FQNEAQ (reference sequence). The CDR3 protein is CASSSSLGPYEQYF. The CDR3 region has the DNA TGTGCCAGCAGCTCCTCGTTGGGGCCCTACGAGCAGTACTTC.

The V call is TRBV13, the J call TRBJ2-1; 9 bases line up with TRBD2. This CDR3 comprises 15 residues. CDR1 is PRHDT and CDR2 is FYEKMQ in the germline V gene (reference sequence). The junction had 8 bases not matched to a gene; V was cut back by 3 bases and J by 8 bases. CDR3 sequence (DNA): TGTGCCAGCAGCTTCGGAGCGGGGGGCATCGATGAGCAGTTCTTC. Its translation is CASSFGAGGIDEQFF. Combining the CDR3 with reference TRBV13 and TRBJ2-1 gives the whole variable domain AAGVIQSPRHLIKEKRETATLKCYPIPRHDTVYWYQQGPGQDPQFLISFYEKMQSDKGSIPDRFSAQQFSDYHSELNMSSLELGDSALYFCASSFGAGGIDEQFFGPGTRLTVL.

The chain recombines TRBV6-1 with TRBJ2-1; D may be TRBD2 (5 bases). Germline V gene data show CDR1 as MNHNS and CDR2 as SASEGT. With 2 bases removed from V and 10 bases from J, the gap between germline ends came to 9 bases. The CDR3 sequence is 12 residues long. CDR3 sequence: CASSEMWEEQFF. The CDR3 coding sequence is TGTGCCAGCAGTGAAATGTGGGAGGAGCAGTTCTTC.

The chain is built from TRBV29-1 and TRBJ1-1, with D tentatively TRBD1 (6 bases). The V end lost 3 bases, the J end lost 2 bases, and 16 bases lay between the germline ends. CDR1 and CDR2 from the germline V gene are SQVTM and ANQGSEA. This CDR3 region has 15 residues. CDR3 loop: CSVDPLGHPNTEAFF. Here the CDR3 DNA reads TGCAGCGTTGATCCGTTGGGACACCCAAACACTGAAGCTTTCTTT.

The chain carries TRBV6-1 and TRBJ2-4; D not certain. CDR1 is MNHNS and CDR2 is SASEGT in the germline V gene. With 1 base removed from V and 8 bases from J, the gap between germline ends came to 15 bases. The CDR3 consists of 15 residues. CDR3 bases: TGTGCCAGCAGTGAAGGGCCTTACTTAGTGGACATTCAGTACTTC. This sequence encodes CASSEGPYLVDIQYF.

This chain connects TRBV27 to TRBJ2-2; TRBD2 matches 9 bases. Germline V gene sequence: CDR1 MNHEY, CDR2 SMNVEV (reference sequence). Trimming cost V 3 bases and J 4 bases; bases outside gene matches: 6. This CDR3 has 16 residues. The CDR3, as DNA: TGTGCCAGCAGTTTTGGCGGGGGGGCCTTCACCGGGGAGCTGTTTTTT. Encoded protein: CASSFGGGAFTGELFF.

The chain employs TRBV4-1 and TRBJ2-7; no clear D. Per germline, CDR1 MGHRA and CDR2 YSYEKL. The germline V and J ends were trimmed by 0 bases and 0 bases, with 6 bases remaining between them. This CDR3 has 14 residues. The CDR3 here is CASSQDFFSYEQYF. The DNA of the CDR3 is TGCGCCAGCAGCCAAGATTTCTTCTCCTACGAGCAGTACTTC.

As concerns this clone: The junction does not match germline at one end; this may be a read error. The V call is TRBV7-9, the J call TRBJ1-1, with D tentatively TRBD1 (6 bases). This CDR3 has 15 amino acids. In germline, CDR1 is SEHNR, CDR2 FQNEAQ (reference sequence). CDR3 sequence reads: CASSLAQGIKLEAFF. The DNA of the CDR3 is TGTGCCAGCAGTTTAGCACAGGGAATAAAGCTCGAAGCTTTCTTT.

This rearrangement joins TRBV25-1 to TRBJ2-7; D is uncertain. The germline V gene encodes CDR1 MGHDK and CDR2 SYGVNS. The CDR3 loop spans 12 amino acids. With 6 bases removed from V and 2 bases from J, the gap between germline ends came to 8 bases. In DNA, the CDR3 is TGTGCCAGCAGCCCGGCCGCCTACGAGCAGTACTTC. Protein sequence: CASSPAAYEQYF.

The chain has TRBV7-9 and TRBJ2-2, with D hard to call. Trimming stripped 4 bases from V and 5 bases from J, with 14 bases between. The CDR3 sequence is 15 residues long. Germline CDR1 and CDR2: SEHNR and FQNEAQ (reference sequence). CDR3 sequence (DNA): TGTGCCAGCAGCTCCCTAGTGATGGGAACCGGGGAGCTGTTTTTT. Its protein is CASSSLVMGTGELFF.